Listed here are 32 T cell receptor beta chains from one sample, sequenced in a study of blood T cell repertoires in COVID-19. Using immunoSEQ multiplex PCR, the repertoire was profiled, and TCRdb retains in-frame clones only, with some absent. The table has about 140,000 clones, about 90% seen once. The specimen sequenced was peripheral blood. All receptors derive from an older woman with acute or convalescent COVID-19.

This clone was seen just once. This chain connects TRBV7-9 to TRBJ1-1; 7 nucleotides agree with TRBD1. Germline V gene lookup returns CDR1 SEHNR and CDR2 FQNEAQ (reference sequence). With V trimmed by 5 bases and J by 0 bases, 6 bases remained unmatched. CDR3 size: 15 residues. As DNA, the CDR3 is TGTGCCAGCAGCGGTAGGACAGGAGTGAACACTGAAGCTTTCTTT. Translating it yields CASSGRTGVNTEAFF.

V usage is TRBV27 and J usage is TRBJ1-4; 10 bases fit TRBD1. The CDR3 spans 16 residues. V was pared by 9 bases and J by 8 bases, with 15 bases of the junction left unmatched. Germline V gene lookup returns CDR1 MNHEY and CDR2 SMNVEV (reference sequence). The chain's CDR3 is CASSGTGEGRGEKLFF. CDR3 coding DNA: TGTGCCAGTTCCGGGACAGGGGAAGGTCGAGGGGAAAAACTGTTTTTT.

J is TRBJ1-1 and V is TRBV24-1; 9 nucleotides line up with TRBD1. After removal of 4 bases from V and 1 base from J, the junction contained 3 bases not matched to a gene. The CDR3 sequence is 15 residues long. CDR1 and CDR2 from the germline V gene are KGHDR and SFDVKD. CDR3 protein: CATSDTGGPNTEAFF. DNA for the CDR3: TGTGCCACCAGTGACACAGGGGGCCCGAACACTGAAGCTTTCTTT.

The rearrangement joins TRBV7-9 to TRBJ2-1; 7 nucleotides align to TRBD1. From germline, CDR1 is SEHNR and CDR2 FQNEAQ (reference sequence). The CDR3 extends over 18 amino acids. V lost 5 bases and J lost 4; bases outside the gene matches: 17. The CDR3 nucleotides read TGTGCCAGCAGCCCGGGTGGGCAGGGGGATAGAGAGTACAATGAGCAGTTCTTC. It translates to CASSPGGQGDREYNEQFF.

The genes are TRBV4-3 and TRBJ1-1, with TRBD1 matching 8 bases. CDR1 is LGHNA and CDR2 is YSLEER in the germline V gene. The CDR3 sequence is 16 residues long. The junction had 8 bases not matched to a gene; V was cut back by 3 bases and J by 2 bases. The CDR3 loop is CASSQGIDRGNTEAFF. In DNA, the CDR3 is TGCGCCAGCAGCCAGGGTATAGACAGGGGCAACACTGAAGCTTTCTTT.

The chain carries TRBV7-9 and TRBJ2-5, with 9 bases aligning to TRBD1. V was clipped by 4 bases and J by 3 bases; unmatched bases: 6. Germline V gene lookup returns CDR1 SEHNR and CDR2 FQNEAQ (reference sequence). CDR3 size: 15 residues. CDR3 loop: CASSSRGQGEETQYF. The CDR3 nucleotides are TGTGCCAGCAGCTCCCGGGGACAGGGTGAAGAGACCCAGTACTTC. The variable domain in full, completed from reference TRBV7-9 and TRBJ2-5, reads DTGVSQNPRHKITKRGQNVTFRCDPISEHNRLYWYRQTLGQGPEFLTYFQNEAQLEKSRLLSDRFSAERPKGSFSTLEIQRTEQGDSAMYLCASSSRGQGEETQYFGPGTRLLVL.

The chain carries TRBV23-1 and TRBJ2-7, with 7 bases that match TRBD1. TRBV23-1 counts as an open reading frame of uncertain function. V shed 9 bases, J shed 1 base, and the junction held 9 bases outside the gene matches. There are 14 residues in the CDR3. CDR3 protein: CASQSRDRSYEQYF. The CDR3 coding sequence is TGCGCCAGTCAGAGCCGGGACAGATCCTACGAGCAGTACTTC.

The V gene is TRBV6-2 or TRBV6-3, the J gene TRBJ2-4; maybe TRBD2 (5 bases). The V end lost 4 bases, the J end lost 8 bases, and 15 bases lay between the germline ends. This CDR3 is 14 amino acids long. In germline, CDR1 is MNHEY, CDR2 SVGEGT. CDR3: CASSSGTLEYIQYF. The CDR3 region has the DNA TGTGCCAGCAGTTCGGGAACTCTAGAATACATTCAGTACTTC.

This clone appeared a few times. The sample carries other DNA sequences with the same CDR3. The chain employs TRBV6-2 or TRBV6-3 and TRBJ1-2; perhaps TRBD1 as D (6 bases). Germline CDR1 reads MNHEY; CDR2 reads SVGEGT. The CDR3 is 14 amino acids. Trimming cost V 3 bases and J 5 bases, with 13 bases left between them. The DNA of the CDR3 is TGTGCCAGCAGTTATAGGAACCAGGGGTATGGCTACACCTTC. Residues: CASSYRNQGYGYTF.

CDR3 nucleotide sequence: TGTGCCTGGACCAAGGGAGGTAATTCACCCCTCCACTTT. Its translation: CAWTKGGNSPLHF. The rearrangement links TRBV30 to TRBJ1-6, with D unclear. The CDR3 extends over 13 amino acids. With 4 bases removed from V and 6 bases from J, the gap between germline ends came to 10 bases. The germline V gene has CDR1 GTSNPN and CDR2 SVGIG (reference sequence).

The chain is built from TRBV23-1 and TRBJ2-7; 8 nucleotides match TRBD1. TRBV23-1 is noted as an ORF with a role that remains uncertain. After removal of 6 bases from V and 0 bases from J, the junction contained 10 bases not matched to a gene. This CDR3 has 16 residues. The CDR3, as DNA: TGCGCCAGCAGCCCGGTCGGACAGGGCAGCTCCTACGAGCAGTACTTC. This sequence encodes CASSPVGQGSSYEQYF.

V usage is TRBV6-6 and J usage is TRBJ2-3; 10 nucleotides agree with TRBD2. The V and J ends lost 8 bases and 1 base, in that order; junction bases with no gene match: 3. Per germline, CDR1 MNHNY and CDR2 SVGAGI (reference sequence). This CDR3 region has 14 residues. The CDR3 here is CASHTSGGTDTQYF. CDR3 nucleotide sequence: TGTGCCAGCCATACTAGCGGGGGCACAGATACGCAGTATTTT.

The rearrangement uses TRBV5-1 and TRBJ2-5; TRBD1 matches 7 bases. In germline, CDR1 is SGHRS, CDR2 YFSETQ. V lost 7 bases, J lost 2 bases, and 8 bases stayed unmatched. The CDR3 totals 14 residues. The CDR3 reads CASALGTAQETQYF. In nucleotides, the CDR3 is TGCGCCAGCGCACTGGGGACAGCACAAGAGACCCAGTACTTC.

V usage is TRBV28 and J usage is TRBJ2-1; 7 bases line up with TRBD2. Germline CDR1 reads MDHEN; CDR2 reads SYDVKM. The length of the CDR3 is 18 residues. V dropped 4 bases and J dropped 0; count of bases not matched to a gene: 12. The CDR3 DNA reads as TGTGCCAGCAGTTCATGGGCAACGGGGGGTCGCTCCTACAATGAGCAGTTCTTC. The encoded protein is CASSSWATGGRSYNEQFF.

The V gene is TRBV12-3 or TRBV12-4, the J gene TRBJ2-5, with 8 bases that match TRBD1. The CDR3 covers 13 residues. Germline trimming cut 5 bases from V and 7 bases from J; bases unmatched to any gene: 6. The CDR3: CASSPGTGGTQYF. The DNA for the CDR3 is TGTGCCAGCAGTCCGGGGACAGGAGGGACCCAGTACTTC.

The rearrangement uses TRBV5-1 and TRBJ1-1; D is undetermined. Trimming stripped 4 bases from V and 3 bases from J, with 10 bases between. Germline CDR1 reads SGHRS; CDR2 reads YFSETQ. This CDR3 contains 13 residues. CDR3 protein: CASSGGIDTEAFF. In DNA form, the CDR3 reads TGCGCCAGCAGCGGCGGGATTGACACTGAAGCTTTCTTT. Full variable domain (rest looked up from reference TRBV5-1 and TRBJ1-1): KAGVTQTPRYLIKTRGQQVTLSCSPISGHRSVSWYQQTPGQGLQFLFEYFSETQRNKGNFPGRFSGRQFSNSRSEMNVSTLELGDSALYLCASSGGIDTEAFFGQGTRLTVV.

The gene calls are TRBV3-1 (or the pseudogene TRBV3-2) and TRBJ2-1; 7 nucleotides align to TRBD2. The CDR3 runs 16 residues. Per the germline V gene, CDR1 is LGHDT and CDR2 is YNNKEL (reference sequence). The V and J ends lost 4 bases and 3 bases, in that order; junction bases with no gene match: 9. The CDR3 DNA reads as TGTGCCAGCAGCCCGTCTTTGGGGGGGGTCTACAATGAGCAGTTCTTC. It encodes CASSPSLGGVYNEQFF.

The chain combines TRBV6-6 with TRBJ1-2; D is undetermined. The CDR3 is 14 residues long. Germline V lookup: CDR1 MNHNY, CDR2 SVGAGI (reference sequence). Trimming stripped 0 bases from V and 7 bases from J, with 12 bases between. CDR3 nucleotide sequence: TGTGCCAGCAGTTACTCGCCCTTAGAGGGTGGCTACACCTTC. This sequence encodes CASSYSPLEGGYTF.

The J gene is TRBJ1-1, the V gene TRBV5-6, with 8 nucleotides matching TRBD1. Trimming removed 4 bases from V and 4 bases from J; junction bases left unmatched: 9. In germline, CDR1 is SGHDT, CDR2 YYEEEE. This CDR3 region has 15 residues. The CDR3 region is CASSDRGQLLTEAFF. Written as DNA, the CDR3 is TGTGCCAGCAGCGACAGGGGCCAACTACTCACTGAAGCTTTCTTT.

V gene TRBV6-1 combines with J gene TRBJ2-1; no definite D call. V lost 2 bases, J lost 2 bases, and 13 bases lay in between. The CDR3 is made up of 16 amino acids. Germline CDR1 MNHNS, CDR2 SASEGT. CDR3 protein: CASSELTVPTYNEQFF. CDR3 nucleotide sequence: TGTGCCAGCAGTGAACTTACTGTACCGACCTACAATGAGCAGTTCTTC.

This clone appeared once. CDR3 nucleotide sequence: TGTGCCAGCGCCAGAAACCAAGAGACCCAGTACTTC. It codes for CASARNQETQYF. The genes are TRBV11-2 and TRBJ2-5; no clear D. Germline CDR1 reads SGHAT; CDR2 reads FQNNGV. The CDR3 has 12 amino acids. Trimming removed 8 bases at V and 0 bases at J, with 7 bases between.

The CDR3 DNA follows: TGCGCCAGCAGCCAGGGAGGAGGGGCGGCTAATGAAAAACTGTTTTTT. This codes for CASSQGGGAANEKLFF. The gene calls are TRBV4-1 and TRBJ1-4, with D perhaps matching TRBD1 (5 bases). Looked up from germline, CDR1 is MGHRA and CDR2 is YSYEKL. The CDR3 has 16 residues. V lost 3 bases, J lost 3 bases, and 14 bases lay in between.

This clone was picked up a small number of times. The chain combines TRBV7-9 with TRBJ2-2, with a possible D match to TRBD1 (6 bases). V lost 5 bases, J lost 2 bases, and 12 bases lay in between. The CDR3 length is 15 residues. CDR1 and CDR2 from the germline V gene are SEHNR and FQNEAQ (reference sequence). As DNA, the CDR3 is TGTGCCAGCAGCACAAACAGGGCCAACACCGGGGAGCTGTTTTTT. Residues: CASSTNRANTGELFF.

The rearrangement uses TRBV6-5 and TRBJ2-3; 9 positions agree with TRBD1. Germline V lookup: CDR1 MNHEY, CDR2 SVGAGI. The CDR3 covers 16 residues. The J segment lost 1 base and the V segment lost 2 bases, leaving 4 bases of the junction unmatched. The CDR3 loop is CASSYARDRGTDTQYF. The CDR3 nucleotides are TGTGCCAGCAGTTACGCCCGGGACAGGGGCACAGATACGCAGTATTTT.

The chain carries TRBV19 and TRBJ1-1, with 8 bases matching TRBD1. Germline CDR1 reads LNHDA; CDR2 reads SQIVND (reference sequence). The ends lost 3 bases at V and 2 bases at J; junction bases unmatched: 5. This CDR3 spans 15 amino acids. The CDR3 region has the DNA TGTGCCAGTAGTATTCAGGGGGCGGGAAACACTGAAGCTTTCTTT. Its protein product is CASSIQGAGNTEAFF.

The CDR3 sequence is CASRQGDYGYTF. The CDR3, as DNA: TGTGCCAGTCGACAGGGGGACTATGGCTACACCTTC. The chain joins TRBV6-6 to TRBJ1-2; TRBD1 matches 9 bases. The CDR3 covers 12 residues. The trim removed 9 bases at V and 3 bases at J, leaving 2 bases unmatched. Per germline, CDR1 MNHNY and CDR2 SVGAGI (reference sequence).

The gene calls are TRBV2 and TRBJ2-3; D is perhaps TRBD1 (5 bases). The germline gives CDR1 SNHLY, CDR2 FYNNEI. The CDR3 is made up of 14 amino acids. V lost 6 bases to trimming and J lost 0 bases, with 10 bases between them. This CDR3 is CASSLQGSTDTQYF. As DNA, the CDR3 is TGTGCCAGCAGCCTGCAGGGAAGCACAGATACGCAGTATTTT.

The CDR3 DNA is TGTGCCAGCAGCCCGGGACAGATCTTTTCGGGGCAGTACTTC. Amino acids: CASSPGQIFSGQYF. The chain couples TRBV6-5 to TRBJ2-7; 7 bases fit TRBD1. From germline, CDR1 is MNHEY and CDR2 SVGAGI. V lost 6 bases to trimming and J lost 9 bases; unmatched junction nucleotides: 14. This CDR3 has 14 amino acids.

This clone was seen once. The chain links TRBV10-3 to TRBJ1-4; 7 bases line up with TRBD1. The V segment lost 0 bases and the J segment 7 bases; nucleotides outside the gene matches: 8. Germline assignment: CDR1 ENHRY and CDR2 SYGVKD. CDR3 length equals 16 residues. CDR3 nucleotides: TGTGCCATCAGTGAGTCAGGGACAGAGGGAGGTGAAAAACTGTTTTTT. Its translation: CAISESGTEGGEKLFF.

This chain connects TRBV4-3 to TRBJ1-1; 9 bases match TRBD1. Germline V gives CDR1 LGHNA, CDR2 YSLEER. Trimming cost V 3 bases and J 1 base; bases outside gene matches: 9. The CDR3 totals 17 residues. The CDR3 DNA is TGCGCCAGCAGCCACGGCCCCCCGACAGGGGGGAACACTGAAGCTTTCTTT. Protein sequence: CASSHGPPTGGNTEAFF.

This rearrangement joins TRBV19 to TRBJ2-6, with TRBD1 matching 12 bases. The CDR3 runs 20 residues. CDR1 LNHDA and CDR2 SQIVND come from the germline V gene (reference sequence). V lost 0 bases, J lost 2 bases, and 8 bases stayed unmatched. CDR3 sequence reads: CASSIEAVGQGATGANVLTF. The CDR3, as DNA: TGTGCCAGTAGTATAGAGGCTGTGGGACAGGGGGCGACTGGGGCCAACGTCCTGACTTTC.

This chain links TRBV7-2 with TRBJ2-7; D not resolved. In germline, CDR1 is SGHTA, CDR2 FQGNSA. Trimming removed 8 bases from V and 2 bases from J, with 19 bases in between. This CDR3 is 15 amino acids long. The CDR3 coding sequence is TGTGCCAGCGGCTCCACAGCTTTAGGTACCTACGAGCAGTACTTC. Amino acids: CASGSTALGTYEQYF. The variable domain in full, with the rest retrieved from reference TRBV7-2 and TRBJ2-7, is GAGVSQSPSNKVTEKGKDVELRCDPISGHTALYWYRQSLGQGLEFLIYFQGNSAPDKSGLPSDRFSAERTGGSVSTLTIQRTQQEDSAVYLCASGSTALGTYEQYFGPGTRLTVT.